Each of the 10 T cell receptor beta chains below was sequenced from the same sample in a study of T cell changes during pregnancy in multiple sclerosis. Sequencing was performed with immunoSEQ multiplex PCR; in TCRdb, only in-frame clones are kept and a portion is missing. This sample has around 50,000 clones, with about nine tenths found just once. This material consisted of CD4+ T cells from peripheral blood mononuclear cells, taken in the third trimester of pregnancy. The receptors shown here come from a female donor with multiple sclerosis, enrolled in a pregnancy study.

The CDR3 region is CASSITPGQMNTEAFF. For the CDR3, the DNA is TGTGCCAGTAGTATCACTCCGGGACAAATGAACACTGAAGCTTTCTTT. V gene TRBV19 combines with J gene TRBJ1-1; D possibly corresponds to TRBD1 (6 bases). V was cut by 3 bases and J by 0 bases, with 14 bases left in between. The CDR3 consists of 16 residues. Germline-derived CDR1 and CDR2 are LNHDA and SQIVND (reference sequence).

The table lists this clone with a few counts. The chain joins TRBV27 to TRBJ2-5; 15 nucleotides align to TRBD2. CDR1 and CDR2 (germline): MNHEY, SMNVEV (reference sequence). The J segment lost 4 bases and the V segment lost 2 bases, leaving 8 bases of the junction unmatched. CDR3 length equals 18 residues. The CDR3 DNA is TGTGCCAGCAGTTTAATGGGGACTAGCGGGGGGCGTGCAGAGACCCAGTACTTC. Translation gives CASSLMGTSGGRAETQYF.

The chain is built from TRBV19 and TRBJ2-1; the D gene is possibly TRBD1 (5 bases). CDR1 is LNHDA, CDR2 SQIVND, per germline (reference sequence). The CDR3 totals 15 residues. V lost 2 bases and J lost 8, with 16 bases in between. CDR3 sequence (DNA): TGTGCCAGTAGTATAATTGGGCAGGGTGGGGATGAGCAGTTCTTC. It specifies CASSIIGQGGDEQFF.

The genes are TRBV2 and TRBJ1-5, with no clear D. V dropped 2 bases and J dropped 6 bases, with 20 bases sitting between them. The V gene's germline CDR1 is SNHLY and CDR2 FYNNEI. The CDR3 runs to 17 residues. The CDR3 DNA is TGTGCCAGCAGTGAAATTGCGGGGTTTTTTGCCGGTCAGCCCCAGCATTTT. Translation gives CASSEIAGFFAGQPQHF.

The rearrangement links TRBV4-1 to TRBJ2-2, with 7 bases identical to TRBD2. CDR3 size: 18 residues. Germline CDR1 reads MGHRA; CDR2 reads YSYEKL. Trimming removed 0 bases from V and 7 bases from J; junction bases left unmatched: 14. DNA of the CDR3: TGCGCCAGCAGCCAAGATATTTGGCTAGCGGTAATCGGCGGGGAGCTGTTTTTT. This codes for CASSQDIWLAVIGGELFF.

The J gene is TRBJ2-5, the V gene TRBV19, with a possible D match to TRBD1 (6 bases). CDR1 and CDR2 from the germline V gene are LNHDA and SQIVND (reference sequence). V was cut by 2 bases and J by 3 bases, with 13 bases left in between. The CDR3 has 15 residues. CDR3 bases: TGTGCCAGTAGTATATCATCCAGGGGAGAAGAGACCCAGTACTTC. This sequence encodes CASSISSRGEETQYF.

The rearrangement links TRBV7-2 to TRBJ1-4, with 9 bases lining up with TRBD1. Germline CDR1 reads SGHTA; CDR2 reads FQGNSA. J was trimmed by 3 bases and V by 5 bases; bases with no gene match: 16. There are 19 residues in the CDR3. CDR3 DNA: TGTGCCAGCAGCGGTACAGGGGGCGCGGTCGAGAGGGCTAATGAAAAACTGTTTTTT. Its translation is CASSGTGGAVERANEKLFF.

This rearrangement joins TRBV5-6 to TRBJ2-5, with 10 bases identical to TRBD2. J gave up 5 bases and V 1 base, and 8 bases lay outside the gene matches. This CDR3 spans 16 amino acids. The germline V gene has CDR1 SGHDT and CDR2 YYEEEE. Here the CDR3 reads CASSLFSSGGPETQYF. For the CDR3, the DNA is TGTGCCAGCAGCTTGTTTTCTAGCGGGGGCCCCGAGACCCAGTACTTC.

In this sample, this clone turned up once. CDR3 nucleotide sequence: TGTGCCAGCAGCAGAGATCGGGGAGGCTACACCTTC. Translation gives CASSRDRGGYTF. The chain employs TRBV5-6 and TRBJ1-2; D call uncertain. The V gene lost 4 bases and the J gene lost 8 bases, with 12 bases spanning the gap. The germline V gene encodes CDR1 SGHDT and CDR2 YYEEEE. The CDR3 consists of 12 residues. The full variable domain, rest sourced from reference TRBV5-6 and TRBJ1-2, is DAGVTQSPTHLIKTRGQQVTLRCSPKSGHDTVSWYQQALGQGPQFIFQYYEEEERQRGNFPDRFSGHQFPNYSSELNVNALLLGDSALYLCASSRDRGGYTFGSGTRLTVV.

This clone was detected once. The chain joins TRBV27 to TRBJ2-3; maybe TRBD1 (6 bases). There are 13 residues in the CDR3. Trimming stripped 5 bases from V and 1 base from J, with 7 bases between. Germline V lookup: CDR1 MNHEY, CDR2 SMNVEV (reference sequence). CDR3 amino acids: CASSRQGTDTQYF. CDR3 nucleotide sequence: TGTGCCAGCAGTCGACAGGGCACAGATACGCAGTATTTT.